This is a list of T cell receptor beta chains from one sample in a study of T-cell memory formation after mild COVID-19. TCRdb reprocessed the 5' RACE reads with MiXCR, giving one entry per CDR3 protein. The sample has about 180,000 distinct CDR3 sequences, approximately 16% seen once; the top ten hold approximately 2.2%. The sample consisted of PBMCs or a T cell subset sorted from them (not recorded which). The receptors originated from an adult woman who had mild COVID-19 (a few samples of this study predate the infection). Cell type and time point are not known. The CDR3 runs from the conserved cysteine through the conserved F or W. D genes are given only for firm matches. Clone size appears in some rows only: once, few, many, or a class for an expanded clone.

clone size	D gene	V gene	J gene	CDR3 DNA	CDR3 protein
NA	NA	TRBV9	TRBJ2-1	TGTGCCAGCAGCTCAAGGGGGACCCCGCCCGATGAGCAGTTCTTC	CASSSRGTPPDEQFF
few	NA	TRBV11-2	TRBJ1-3	TGTGCCAGCAGCTTAGTGTTGGCAGGAAACACCATATATTTT	CASSLVLAGNTIYF
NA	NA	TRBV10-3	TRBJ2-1	TGTGCCATCAGTGATAAGACAAACAATGAGCAGTTCTTC	CAISDKTNNEQFF
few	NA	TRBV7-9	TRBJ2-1	TGTGCCAGCAGCTTAGAGCGGTGGGTTTCGGCGGATGAGCAGTTCTTC	CASSLERWVSADEQFF
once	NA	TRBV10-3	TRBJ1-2	TGTGCCATCAGTGGGGGCGACAAGACCTTAATGACTGGCTACACCTTC	CAISGGDKTLMTGYTF
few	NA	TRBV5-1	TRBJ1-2	TGCGCCAGCAGCCGCAGGCCAGGGACTAACTATGGCTACACCTTC	CASSRRPGTNYGYTF
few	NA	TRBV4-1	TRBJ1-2	TGCGCCAGCAGCCAAGATAGGCAGGTCTATGGCTACACCTTC	CASSQDRQVYGYTF
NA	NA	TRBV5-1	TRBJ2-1	TGCGCCAGCAGCTTCACCCCAGGGATGGGGTACAATGAGCAGTTCTTC	CASSFTPGMGYNEQFF
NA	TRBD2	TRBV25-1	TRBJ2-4	TGTGCCAGCAGTGATTGGGGAGGGCCGCTAGTCGCGGCCAAAAACATTCAGTACTTC	CASSDWGGPLVAAKNIQYF
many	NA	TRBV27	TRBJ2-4	TGTGCCAGCAGTTCCAACGCCAAAAACATTCAGTACTTC	CASSSNAKNIQYF
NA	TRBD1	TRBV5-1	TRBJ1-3	TGCGCCAGCAGCGTTCAGGGGGCGAGGTCTGGAAACACCATATATTTT	CASSVQGARSGNTIYF
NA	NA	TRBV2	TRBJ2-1	TGTGCCAGCCAGGAGGGGGGCTCCTACAATGAGCAGTTCTTC	CASQEGGSYNEQFF
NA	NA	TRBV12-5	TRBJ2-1	TGTGCTAGTGGTTTGCGCCTAGCAGCTAACAATGAGCAGTTCTTC	CASGLRLAANNEQFF
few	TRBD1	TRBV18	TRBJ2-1	TGTGCCAGCTCACCAATCGGGACAGGGTACAATGAGCAGTTCTTC	CASSPIGTGYNEQFF
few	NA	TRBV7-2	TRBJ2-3	TGTGCCAGCAGCTTACAGGGGCGGGGCACAGATACGCAGTATTTT	CASSLQGRGTDTQYF
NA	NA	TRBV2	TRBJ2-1	TGTGCCAGCAAAGTGATACTTAACAATGAGCAGTTCTTC	CASKVILNNEQFF
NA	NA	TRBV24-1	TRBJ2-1	TGTGCCACCCGTAGTGAGGGAGGACGCCCCAATGAGCAGTTCTTC	CATRSEGGRPNEQFF
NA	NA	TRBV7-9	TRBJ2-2	TGTGCCAGAGGCGGGCCGACGGAGCTGTTTTTT	CARGGPTELFF
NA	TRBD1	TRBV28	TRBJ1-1	TGTGCCAGCCTCTCAGGGGGCGAGGACACTGAAGCTTTCTTT	CASLSGGEDTEAFF
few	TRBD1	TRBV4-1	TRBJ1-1	TGCGCCAGCAGCCCGGGACAGCCCACTGAAGCTTTCTTT	CASSPGQPTEAFF
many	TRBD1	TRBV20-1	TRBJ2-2	TGCAGTGCTAGAGGCACAGGGGCGCTGACCGGGGAGCTGTTTTTT	CSARGTGALTGELFF
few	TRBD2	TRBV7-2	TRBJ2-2	TGTGCCAGCAGCTTAGGCCTAGCGGGACTCACCGGGGAGCTGTTTTTT	CASSLGLAGLTGELFF
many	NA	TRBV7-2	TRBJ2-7	TGTGCCAGCAGCTTAGGGAGGGTCGAGCAGTACTTC	CASSLGRVEQYF
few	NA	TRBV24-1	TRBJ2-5	TGTGCCACCAGTGAAGGGGCGAAAGAGACCCAGTACTTC	CATSEGAKETQYF
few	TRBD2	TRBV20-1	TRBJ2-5	TGCAGTGCTAGTGGTACTAGCGGGAGACGAGAGACCCAGTACTTC	CSASGTSGRRETQYF
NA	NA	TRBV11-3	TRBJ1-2	TGTGCCAGCAGCTTAGATAGGGATGGCTACACCTTC	CASSLDRDGYTF
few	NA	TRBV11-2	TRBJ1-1	TGTGCCAGCAGAAGGACGAACACTGAAGCTTTCTTT	CASRRTNTEAFF
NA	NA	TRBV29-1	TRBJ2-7	TGCAGCGTCCGACGCACGGGTGGCGAGCAGTACTTC	CSVRRTGGEQYF